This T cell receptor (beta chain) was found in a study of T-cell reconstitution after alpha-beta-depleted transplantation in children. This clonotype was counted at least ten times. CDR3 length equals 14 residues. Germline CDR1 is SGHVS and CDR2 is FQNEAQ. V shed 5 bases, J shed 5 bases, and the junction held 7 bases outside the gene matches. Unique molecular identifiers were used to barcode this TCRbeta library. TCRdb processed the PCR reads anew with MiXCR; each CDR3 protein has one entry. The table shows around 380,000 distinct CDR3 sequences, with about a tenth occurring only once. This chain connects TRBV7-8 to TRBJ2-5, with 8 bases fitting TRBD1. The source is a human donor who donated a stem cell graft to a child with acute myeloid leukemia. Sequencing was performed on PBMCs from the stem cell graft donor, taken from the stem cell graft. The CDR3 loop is CASSALTGEETQYF. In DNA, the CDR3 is TGTGCCAGCAGCGCCCTGACAGGGGAGGAGACCCAGTACTTC.